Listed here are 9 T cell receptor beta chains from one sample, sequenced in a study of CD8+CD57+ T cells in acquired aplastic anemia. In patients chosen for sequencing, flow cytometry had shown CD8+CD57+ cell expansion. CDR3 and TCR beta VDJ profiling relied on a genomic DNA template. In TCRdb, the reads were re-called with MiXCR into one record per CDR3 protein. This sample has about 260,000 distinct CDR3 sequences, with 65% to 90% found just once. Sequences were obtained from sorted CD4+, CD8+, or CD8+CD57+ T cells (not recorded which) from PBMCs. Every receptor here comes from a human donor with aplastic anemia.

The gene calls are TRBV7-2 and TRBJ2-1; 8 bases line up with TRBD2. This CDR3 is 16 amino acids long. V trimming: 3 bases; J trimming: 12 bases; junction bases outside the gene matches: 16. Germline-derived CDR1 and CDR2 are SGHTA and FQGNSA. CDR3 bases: TGTGCCAGCAGCTTTCAAAGCTGCGGGGGGCGCGATGTGCAGTTCTTC. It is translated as CASSFQSCGGRDVQFF.

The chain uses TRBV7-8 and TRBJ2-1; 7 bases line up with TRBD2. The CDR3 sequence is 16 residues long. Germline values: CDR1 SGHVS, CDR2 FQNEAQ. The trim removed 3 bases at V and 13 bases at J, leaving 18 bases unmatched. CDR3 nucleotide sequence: TGTGCCAGCAGCTTTCCGGGAGGTCGCGATACGCAGTATCAGTTCTTC. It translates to CASSFPGGRDTQYQFF.

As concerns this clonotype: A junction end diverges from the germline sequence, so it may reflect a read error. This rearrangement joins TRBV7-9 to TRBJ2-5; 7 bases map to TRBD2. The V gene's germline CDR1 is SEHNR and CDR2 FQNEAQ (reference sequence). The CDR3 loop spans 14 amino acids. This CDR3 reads CASGLAGCYGTNVF. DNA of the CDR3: TGTGCCAGCGGCTTAGCGGGTTGCTACGGGACCAACGTCTTC.

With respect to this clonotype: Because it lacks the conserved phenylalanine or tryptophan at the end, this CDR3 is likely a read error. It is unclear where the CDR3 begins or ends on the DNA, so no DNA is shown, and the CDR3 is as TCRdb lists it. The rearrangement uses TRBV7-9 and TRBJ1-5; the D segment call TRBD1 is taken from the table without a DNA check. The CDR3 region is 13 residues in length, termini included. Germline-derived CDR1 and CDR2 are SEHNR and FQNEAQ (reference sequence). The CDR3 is CASSHTGTEPPDA.

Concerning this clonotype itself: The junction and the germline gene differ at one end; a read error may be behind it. CDR3 in amino acids: CASSPGVDGYTF. The CDR3 nucleotides are TGTGCCAGCAGCCCGGGGGTCGATGGGTACACATTC. V is TRBV7-2 and J is TRBJ1-2, with D possibly TRBD1 on 5 matching bases. CDR3 length: 12 amino acids. The germline V gene encodes CDR1 SGHTA and CDR2 FQGNSA.

The CDR3 DNA is TGTGCCAGCGGCGTGGCGGACAACCAAGAGACCCAGTACTTC. Translated: CASGVADNQETQYF. The chain couples TRBV5-8 to TRBJ2-5, with D possibly TRBD1 on 5 matching bases. CDR3 length: 14 residues. CDR1 and CDR2 from the germline V gene are SGHTS and YDEGEE. Trimming took 7 bases from V and 0 from J, leaving 13 bases between them. The full variable domain, in which reference TRBV5-8 and TRBJ2-5 provide the parts outside the CDR3, is EAGVTQSPTHLIKTRGQQATLRCSPISGHTSVYWYQQALGLGLQFLLWYDEGEERNRGNFPPRFSGRQFPNYSSELNVNALELEDSALYLCASGVADNQETQYFGPGTRLLVL.

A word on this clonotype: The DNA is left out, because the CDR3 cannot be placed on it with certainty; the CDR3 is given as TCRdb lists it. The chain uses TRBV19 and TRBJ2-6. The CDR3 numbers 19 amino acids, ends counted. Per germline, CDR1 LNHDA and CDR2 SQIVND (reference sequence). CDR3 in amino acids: CASSIAIEAYNEQFFVLTF.

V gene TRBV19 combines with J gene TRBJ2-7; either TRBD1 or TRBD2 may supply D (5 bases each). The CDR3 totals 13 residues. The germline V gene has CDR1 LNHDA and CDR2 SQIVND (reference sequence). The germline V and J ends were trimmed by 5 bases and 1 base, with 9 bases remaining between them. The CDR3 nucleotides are TGTGCCAGTAGTCCGGGACCTTCCTACGAGCAGTACTTC. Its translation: CASSPGPSYEQYF.

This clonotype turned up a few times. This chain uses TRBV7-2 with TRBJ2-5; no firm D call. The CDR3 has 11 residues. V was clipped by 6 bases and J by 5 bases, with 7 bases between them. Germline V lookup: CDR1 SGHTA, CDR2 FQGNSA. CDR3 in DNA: TGTGCCAGCAGAGCTAGGGAGACCCAGTACTTC. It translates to CASRARETQYF.